These T cell receptor beta chains were read from a single sample in a study of CD8 T cells in Susac syndrome. TCRdb called the immunoSEQ multiplex PCR reads again in MiXCR, with one record for every CDR3 protein. The repertoire holds about 210,000 distinct CDR3 sequences, with less than 95% as singletons. Sequenced sample: CD4+ T cells from PBMCs. All receptors derive from a human donor with Susac syndrome. The CDR3 runs from the conserved cysteine through the conserved F or W. D genes are given only for firm matches. The size field is filled for only some rows; it gives once, few, many or a size class.

clone size,D gene,J gene,V gene,CDR3 protein,CDR3 DNA
once,.,TRBJ1-4,TRBV30,CAWTGGDLQQPEKLFF,TGTGCCTGGACTGGGGGCGATTTGCAACAACCTGAAAAACTGTTTTTT
.,.,TRBJ1-4,TRBV7-2,CASSLPGKSEKLFF,TGTGCCAGCAGCCTTCCGGGAAAGAGTGAAAAACTGTTTTTT
once,.,TRBJ2-2,TRBV5-6,CASSGRGPGRRITGELFF,TGTGCCAGCAGCGGAAGGGGTCCGGGACGAAGGATCACCGGGGAGCTGTTTTTT
once,.,TRBJ2-1,TRBV6-1,CASSEAMGVEQFF,TGTGCCAGCAGTGAAGCGATGGGAGTTGAGCAGTTCTTC
.,TRBD1,TRBJ2-1,TRBV18,CASSPPGQHRDEQFF,TGTGCCAGCTCACCACCGGGACAGCATAGAGATGAGCAGTTCTTC
.,TRBD1,TRBJ1-5,TRBV6-2/TRBV6-3,CASRPGQGWQPQHF,TGTGCCAGCAGACCGGGACAGGGGTGGCAGCCCCAGCATTTT
.,TRBD1,TRBJ2-7,TRBV6-5,CASSRDRGLDEQYF,TGTGCCAGCAGCCGGGACAGGGGGCTCGACGAGCAGTACTTC
.,.,TRBJ1-1,TRBV9,CASSLIEAGTEAFF,TGTGCCAGCAGTCTGATAGAGGCGGGCACTGAAGCTTTCTTT
.,.,TRBJ2-7,TRBV6-1,CASSDPDPEDEQYF,TGTGCCAGCAGTGACCCAGACCCGGAAGACGAGCAGTACTTC
.,.,TRBJ1-4,TRBV7-3,CASSLSPGEKLFF,TGTGCCAGCAGCTTAAGTCCGGGCGAAAAACTGTTTTTT
.,TRBD2,TRBJ2-3,TRBV4-1,CASSQSASGGPGWADTQYF,TGCGCCAGCAGCCAGTCGGCTAGCGGGGGCCCAGGATGGGCAGATACGCAGTATTTT
.,.,TRBJ2-5,TRBV20-1,CSAVSDLRTQYF,TGCAGTGCCGTGTCGGACCTCCGGACCCAGTACTTC
.,TRBD1,TRBJ1-4,TRBV30,CASMKDRDEKLFF,TGTGCCTCCATGAAAGACAGGGACGAAAAACTGTTTTTT
.,.,TRBJ1-5,TRBV19,CASNPGPGQPQHF,TGTGCCAGTAATCCGGGCCCGGGGCAGCCCCAGCATTTT
.,.,TRBJ2-3,TRBV6-6,CASSSDLPVSTDTQYF,TGTGCCAGCAGCTCGGACTTACCCGTTAGCACAGATACGCAGTATTTT
.,.,TRBJ2-7,TRBV27,CASSPTRNYEQYF,TGTGCCAGCAGTCCCACTAGGAACTACGAGCAGTACTTC
.,TRBD1,TRBJ2-2,TRBV27,CASSLTPTGANTGELFF,TGTGCCAGCAGTTTAACTCCCACAGGGGCGAACACCGGGGAGCTGTTTTTT
.,.,TRBJ1-5,TRBV30,CAWSVQGGQPQHF,TGTGCCTGGAGTGTGCAGGGTGGCCAGCCCCAGCATTTT
.,TRBD1,TRBJ2-7,TRBV7-2,CASSRGTGTGYEQYF,TGTGCCAGCAGCAGGGGCACCGGGACAGGCTACGAGCAGTACTTC
.,.,TRBJ2-7,TRBV5-1,CASSLEPDRAYEQYF,TGCGCCAGCAGCTTGGAGCCAGACAGAGCCTACGAGCAGTACTTC
.,.,TRBJ1-1,TRBV27,CASSLGRAAKAFF,TGTGCCAGCAGTTTGGGCAGGGCAGCGAAAGCTTTCTTT
few,.,TRBJ1-6,TRBV6-5,CASSYRDSPLHF,TGTGCCAGCAGTTACAGGGATTCACCCCTCCACTTT
.,.,TRBJ1-3,TRBV19,CASRAKGNTIYF,TGTGCCAGTAGAGCAAAAGGAAACACCATATATTTT
.,.,TRBJ2-5,TRBV7-8,CASSLVSMRRGETQYF,TGTGCCAGCAGCTTAGTGTCAATGCGACGGGGGGAGACCCAGTACTTC
.,TRBD2,TRBJ2-1,TRBV6-2/TRBV6-3,CASSYPSAGRTYNEQFF,TGTGCCAGCAGTTACCCCTCAGCGGGGCGAACCTACAATGAGCAGTTCTTC
few,TRBD1,TRBJ2-3,TRBV14,CASSQDRQGPDTQYF,TGTGCCAGCAGCCAAGACCGACAGGGTCCAGATACGCAGTATTTT
few,TRBD1,TRBJ2-5,TRBV9,CASSKGTGSFQETQYF,TGTGCCAGCAGCAAGGGGACAGGGAGCTTCCAAGAGACCCAGTACTTT
.,TRBD1,TRBJ1-6,TRBV2,CASSAGQGYNWPLHF,TGTGCCAGCAGTGCCGGACAGGGCTACAACTGGCCCCTCCACTTT
.,TRBD2,TRBJ2-5,TRBV20-1,CSAREGLAGARGGETQYF,TGCAGTGCTAGAGAAGGACTAGCGGGGGCCCGAGGAGGCGAGACCCAGTACTTC
.,TRBD1,TRBJ1-1,TRBV5-4,CASRLGQANTEAFF,TGTGCCAGCAGACTTGGACAGGCGAACACTGAAGCTTTCTTT
.,.,TRBJ1-1,TRBV20-1,CSASGQGRSSGTEAFF,TGCAGTGCTAGTGGCCAGGGAAGGAGTAGTGGCACTGAAGCTTTCTTT
.,.,TRBJ1-1,TRBV5-1,CASSATGLNTEAFF,TGCGCCAGCAGCGCTACAGGGTTGAACACTGAAGCTTTCTTT
.,.,TRBJ1-1,TRBV28,CASSLRGWVMNTEAFF,TGTGCCAGCAGTTTGAGGGGGTGGGTCATGAACACTGAAGCTTTCTTT
once,.,TRBJ2-5,TRBV7-2,CASSRFPRGQGETQYF,TGTGCCAGCAGCCGATTCCCACGGGGGCAGGGGGAGACCCAGTACTTC
.,.,TRBJ1-2,TRBV6-5,CASSSPGRKGGYTF,TGTGCCAGCAGTTCTCCGGGACGGAAAGGGGGCTACACCTTC
.,TRBD1,TRBJ2-1,TRBV4-2,CASSLGQAGDNEQFF,TGTGCCAGCAGCCTGGGACAGGCCGGGGACAATGAGCAGTTCTTC
.,.,TRBJ2-3,TRBV19,CASRRDRDTQYF,TGTGCCAGTAGGCGGGACCGAGATACGCAGTATTTT